Listed below are T cell receptor beta chains from one sample, sequenced in a study of blood T cell repertoires in COVID-19. The repertoire was sequenced with immunoSEQ multiplex PCR; TCRdb's copy has only in-frame clones and lacks some. In the table there are about 140,000 clones, approximately 80% of which are singletons. Source material: peripheral blood. These receptors all come from a human donor in a cohort sampled during active COVID-19. Each CDR3 is given with its conserved first and last residue. A D gene is named only where the DNA matches it firmly. The size entry is marked missing in some rows and otherwise reads once, few, many or a size class.

V	size	J	D	CDR3	DNA
TRBV3-1/TRBV3-2	NA	TRBJ1-3	NA	CASSQGSTGYLFGNTIYF	TGTGCCAGCAGCCAAGGGAGCACAGGGTATCTTTTTGGAAACACCATATATTTT
TRBV7-3	NA	TRBJ2-3	TRBD1	CASSVLAPGQGWADTQYF	TGTGCCAGCAGCGTCTTAGCTCCGGGACAGGGGTGGGCAGATACGCAGTATTTT
TRBV18	NA	TRBJ1-2	TRBD1	CASSPTWTGGNYGYTF	TGTGCCAGCTCGCCTACTTGGACAGGGGGGAACTATGGCTACACCTTC
TRBV11-2	NA	TRBJ2-7	TRBD1	CASSPDRGRGEQYF	TGTGCCAGCAGTCCCGACAGGGGGCGCGGCGAGCAGTACTTC
TRBV6-7	NA	TRBJ1-3	NA	CASSYVTFFSSGNTIYF	TGTGCCAGCAGTTACGTCACCTTTTTTAGCTCTGGAAACACCATATATTTT
TRBV7-2	NA	TRBJ2-7	TRBD1	CASSMGQSYEQYF	TGTGCCAGCAGCATGGGACAGTCCTACGAGCAGTACTTC
TRBV9	NA	TRBJ2-1	NA	CASSVAQGSEQFF	TGTGCCAGCAGCGTAGCACAGGGCAGTGAGCAGTTCTTC
TRBV7-2	NA	TRBJ2-5	NA	CASSFSGVETQYF	TGTGCCAGCAGCTTCTCGGGGGTAGAGACCCAGTACTTC
TRBV28	NA	TRBJ1-5	NA	CASSIQKSQNQPQHF	TGTGCCAGCAGTATCCAAAAGTCGCAGAATCAGCCCCAGCATTTT
TRBV29-1	NA	TRBJ2-7	TRBD1	CSVGSRGQGAPGQYF	TGCAGCGTCGGTTCTCGCGGGCAGGGGGCACCGGGGCAGTACTTC
TRBV7-9	many	TRBJ2-1	NA	CASAGRDPKQFF	TGTGCCAGCGCGGGACGGGACCCTAAGCAGTTCTTC
TRBV7-8	NA	TRBJ1-5	TRBD1	CASSLTGTSNQPQHF	TGTGCCAGCAGCTTGACAGGGACCAGCAATCAGCCCCAGCATTTT
TRBV6-5	NA	TRBJ1-1	NA	CASVRGARNTEAFF	TGTGCCAGCGTTCGGGGGGCGAGGAACACTGAAGCTTTCTTT
TRBV5-1	once	TRBJ2-1	TRBD2	CASSLSPGLGANEQFF	TGCGCCAGCAGCTTAAGTCCGGGACTAGGGGCCAATGAGCAGTTCTTC
TRBV4-3	NA	TRBJ2-7	NA	CASSQDPRQNYEQYF	TGCGCCAGCAGCCAAGATCCAAGACAGAACTACGAGCAGTACTTC
TRBV28	few	TRBJ2-5	NA	CASHTNRNPWETQYF	TGTGCCAGCCACACCAACAGGAACCCCTGGGAGACCCAGTACTTC
TRBV7-8	NA	TRBJ1-2	TRBD1	CASSPSQPGTGASYGYTF	TGTGCCAGCAGCCCAAGTCAGCCCGGGACAGGGGCATCCTATGGCTACACCTTC
TRBV21-1	NA	TRBJ2-3	NA	CASRTPSGRRDTQYF	TGTGCCAGCAGGACCCCTAGCGGGAGACGTGATACGCAGTATTTT
TRBV7-2	few	TRBJ2-7	TRBD2	CASSLVLAGYEQYF	TGTGCCAGCAGCTTAGTACTAGCGGGGTACGAGCAGTACTTC
TRBV5-1	NA	TRBJ2-5	TRBD1	CASSPTGTGGAGETQYF	TGCGCCAGCAGCCCTACCGGGACAGGGGGCGCGGGAGAGACCCAGTACTTC
TRBV27	once	TRBJ2-7	TRBD2	CASRGVASGSFEQYF	TGTGCCAGCAGAGGTGTTGCTAGCGGGAGTTTTGAGCAGTACTTC
TRBV30	NA	TRBJ2-7	TRBD2	CAWRGKTSALYEQYF	TGTGCCTGGAGAGGGAAAACTAGCGCGCTCTACGAGCAGTACTTC
TRBV7-2	few	TRBJ2-5	TRBD2	CASSLRVWTSKKETQYF	TGTGCCAGCAGCTTAAGGGTTTGGACTAGTAAAAAAGAGACCCAGTACTTC
TRBV6-1	NA	TRBJ2-6	TRBD1	CASSAKQGAGANVLTF	TGTGCCAGCAGTGCTAAACAGGGGGCTGGGGCCAACGTCCTGACTTTC
TRBV28	NA	TRBJ1-5	TRBD1	CASRLDRGRNQPQHF	TGTGCCAGCAGACTCGACAGGGGACGGAATCAGCCCCAGCATTTT
TRBV4-3	few	TRBJ1-4	NA	CASSHNRVTNEKLFF	TGCGCCAGCAGCCATAACAGGGTGACTAATGAAAAACTGTTTTTT
TRBV9	NA	TRBJ2-3	NA	CASSVNDLGADTQYF	TGTGCCAGCAGCGTAAACGATTTAGGGGCAGATACGCAGTATTTT
TRBV19	NA	TRBJ1-5	TRBD1	CASTQGGLGGEPQHF	TGTGCCAGTACTCAGGGGGGCCTTGGAGGAGAGCCCCAGCATTTT
TRBV7-2	NA	TRBJ2-7	NA	CASSLLGGTYEQYF	TGTGCCAGCAGCCTCCTCGGGGGAACCTACGAGCAGTACTTC
TRBV21-1	NA	TRBJ2-2	NA	CASSKAGGLAGESGGELFF	TGTGCCAGCAGCAAAGCGGGGGGACTAGCGGGAGAGAGTGGCGGGGAGCTGTTTTTT
TRBV5-4	NA	TRBJ2-2	TRBD1	CASSSQGWNTGELFF	TGTGCCAGCAGCTCACAGGGGTGGAACACCGGGGAGCTGTTTTTT
TRBV5-1	once	TRBJ1-5	NA	CASSLWGDQPQHF	TGCGCCAGCAGCTTGTGGGGAGATCAGCCCCAGCATTTT
TRBV18	few	TRBJ1-2	TRBD1	CASSPYVQGADGYTF	TGTGCCAGCTCACCATATGTACAGGGGGCTGATGGCTACACCTTC
TRBV7-2	few	TRBJ1-1	NA	CASSLRTMNTEAFF	TGTGCCAGCAGCCTCCGGACAATGAACACTGAAGCTTTCTTT
TRBV4-3	NA	TRBJ1-4	TRBD1	CASSQDPQGGNEKLFF	TGCGCCAGCAGCCAAGATCCGCAGGGGGGTAATGAAAAACTGTTTTTT
TRBV6-2/TRBV6-3	NA	TRBJ2-7	TRBD2	CASNPIRTSGRILTYEQYF	TGTGCCAGCAACCCCATAAGGACTAGCGGGAGAATACTTACCTACGAGCAGTACTTC